This T cell receptor beta chain comes out of a study of blood T cells in healthy people across ages. The CDR3 sequence is 16 residues long. V lost 1 base and J 0 bases, leaving 12 bases between the germline ends. CDR1 is KGHSH, CDR2 LQKENI, per germline. This clonotype was counted only a few times. The second PCR ran roughly 6 to 11 cycles with a sample-barcoded 5' primer and J-beta primers. TCRdb fed the 5' RACE reads into MiXCR, producing one record per CDR3 protein. The repertoire holds around 2 million distinct CDR3 sequences, about two fifths seen once, with about 23% in the top ten. The specimen sequenced was blood. The chain uses TRBV18 and TRBJ1-2; D is uncertain. This TCR derives from a human donor in good health. This CDR3 reads CASSPLGEPTNYGYTF. The CDR3, as DNA: TGTGCCAGCTCACCACTCGGGGAGCCAACTAACTATGGCTACACCTTC. Using reference TRBV18 and TRBJ1-2 for the parts outside the CDR3, the full variable domain is NAGVMQNPRHLVRRRGQEARLRCSPMKGHSHVYWYRQLPEEGLKFMVYLQKENIIDESGMPKERFSAEFPKEGPSILRIQQVVRGDSAAYFCASSPLGEPTNYGYTFGSGTRLTVV.